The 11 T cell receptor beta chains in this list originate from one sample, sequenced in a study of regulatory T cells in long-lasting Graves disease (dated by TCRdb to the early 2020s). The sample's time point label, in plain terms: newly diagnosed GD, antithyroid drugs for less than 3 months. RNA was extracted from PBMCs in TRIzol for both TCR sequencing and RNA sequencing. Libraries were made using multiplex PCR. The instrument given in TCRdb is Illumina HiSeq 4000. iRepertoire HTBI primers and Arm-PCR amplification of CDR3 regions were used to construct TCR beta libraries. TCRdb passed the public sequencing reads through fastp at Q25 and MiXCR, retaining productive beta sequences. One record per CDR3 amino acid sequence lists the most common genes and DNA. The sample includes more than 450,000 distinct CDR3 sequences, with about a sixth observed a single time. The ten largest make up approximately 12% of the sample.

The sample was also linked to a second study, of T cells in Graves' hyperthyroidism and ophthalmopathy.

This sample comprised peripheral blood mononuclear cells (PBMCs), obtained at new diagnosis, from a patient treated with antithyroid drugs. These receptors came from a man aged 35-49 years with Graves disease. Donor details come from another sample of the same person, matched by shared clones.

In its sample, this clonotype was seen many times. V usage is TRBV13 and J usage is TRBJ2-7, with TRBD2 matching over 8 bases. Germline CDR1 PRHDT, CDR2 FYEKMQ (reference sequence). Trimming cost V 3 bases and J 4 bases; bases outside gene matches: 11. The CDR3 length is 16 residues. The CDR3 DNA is TGTGCCAGCAGCTTCTCAACGGGAGGGTCCTCTTACGAGCAGTACTTC. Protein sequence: CASSFSTGGSSYEQYF.

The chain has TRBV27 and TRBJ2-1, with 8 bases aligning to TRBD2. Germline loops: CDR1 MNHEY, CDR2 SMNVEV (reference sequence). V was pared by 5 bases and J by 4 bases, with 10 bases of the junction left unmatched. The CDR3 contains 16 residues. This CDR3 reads CASSGRGGRSYNEQFF. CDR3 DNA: TGTGCCAGCAGTGGTCGCGGCGGGAGGAGTTACAATGAGCAGTTCTTC.

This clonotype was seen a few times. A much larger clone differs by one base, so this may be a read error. In nucleotides, the CDR3 is TGTGCCAGCAGTTACGGGGGGCGCATTGACCTCCATGGCCACACCTTC. It translates to CASSYGGRIDLHGHTF. The genes are TRBV6-2 or TRBV6-3 and TRBJ1-2, with D maybe TRBD1 (6 bases). The CDR3 totals 16 residues. CDR1 and CDR2 (germline): MNHEY, SVGEGT.

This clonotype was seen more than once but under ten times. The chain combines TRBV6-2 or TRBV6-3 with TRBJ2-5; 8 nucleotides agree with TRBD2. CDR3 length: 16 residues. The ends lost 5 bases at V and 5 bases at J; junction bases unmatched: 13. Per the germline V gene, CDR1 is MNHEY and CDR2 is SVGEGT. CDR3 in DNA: TGTGCCAGCAGTCAACCAGGACTACCGGGAGGGGAGACCCAGTACTTC. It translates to CASSQPGLPGGETQYF.

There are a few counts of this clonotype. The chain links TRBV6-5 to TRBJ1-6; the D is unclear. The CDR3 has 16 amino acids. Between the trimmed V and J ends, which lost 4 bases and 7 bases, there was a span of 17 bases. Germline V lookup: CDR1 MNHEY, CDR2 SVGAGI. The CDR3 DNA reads TGTGCCAGCAGTTGGATCGCGAGGGAGAGGAATTCACCCCTCCACTTT. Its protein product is CASSWIARERNSPLHF.

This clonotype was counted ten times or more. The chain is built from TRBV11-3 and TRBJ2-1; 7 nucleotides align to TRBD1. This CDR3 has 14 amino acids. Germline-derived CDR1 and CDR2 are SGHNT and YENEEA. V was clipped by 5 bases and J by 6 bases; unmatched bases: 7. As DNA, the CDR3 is TGTGCCAGCAGCCCAGGGGGTCAGGTCAATGAGCAGTTCTTC. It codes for CASSPGGQVNEQFF.

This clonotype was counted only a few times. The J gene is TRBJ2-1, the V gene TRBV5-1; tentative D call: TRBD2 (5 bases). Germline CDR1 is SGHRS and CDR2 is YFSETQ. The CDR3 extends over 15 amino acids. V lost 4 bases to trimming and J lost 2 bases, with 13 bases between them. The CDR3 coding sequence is TGCGCCAGCAGCCTCGCTGGGAGCCCCTACAATGAGCAGTTCTTC. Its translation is CASSLAGSPYNEQFF.

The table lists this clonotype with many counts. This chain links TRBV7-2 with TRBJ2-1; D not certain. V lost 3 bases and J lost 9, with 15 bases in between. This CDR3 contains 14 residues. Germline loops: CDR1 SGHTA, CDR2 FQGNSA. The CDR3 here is CASSFGPGGGEQFF. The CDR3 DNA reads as TGTGCCAGCAGCTTCGGACCTGGCGGCGGTGAGCAGTTCTTC.

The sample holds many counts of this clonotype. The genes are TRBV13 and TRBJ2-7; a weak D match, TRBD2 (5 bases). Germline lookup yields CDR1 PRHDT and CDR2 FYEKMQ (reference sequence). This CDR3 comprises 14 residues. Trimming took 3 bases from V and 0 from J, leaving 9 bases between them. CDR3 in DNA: TGTGCCAGCAGCTTCGGGAAAGCCTCCTACGAGCAGTACTTC. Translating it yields CASSFGKASYEQYF.

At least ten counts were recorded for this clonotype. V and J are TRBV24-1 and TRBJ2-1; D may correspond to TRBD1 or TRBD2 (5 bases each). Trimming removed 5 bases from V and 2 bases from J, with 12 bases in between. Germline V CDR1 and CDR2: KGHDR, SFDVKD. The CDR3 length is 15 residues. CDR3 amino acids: CATSVGTPTYNEQFF. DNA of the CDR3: TGTGCCACCAGTGTTGGGACCCCGACCTACAATGAGCAGTTCTTC.

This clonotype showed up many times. The CDR3 DNA reads TGTGCCAGCAGCAAACTAGCGGGAACATCCTACGAGCAGTACTTC. Its translation: CASSKLAGTSYEQYF. V gene TRBV6-1 combines with J gene TRBJ2-7, with 10 bases matching TRBD2. Losses at the gene ends were 6 bases for V and 1 base for J; bases not matched to a gene: 6. Germline V CDR1 and CDR2: MNHNS, SASEGT. CDR3 size: 15 residues.